The 31 T cell receptor beta chains below were found in one sample sequenced in a study of follicular helper T cells after annual influenza vaccination. The protocol was immunoSEQ multiplex PCR, while the TCRdb copy is restricted to in-frame clones and leaves out a portion. This sample yields 9,500 to 15,000 clones, of which 70% to 80% are seen a single time; 3.6% belongs to the top ten. Time point indicated: 2015-2016 season, pre-vaccination. This specimen was CXCR5+ CD38- circulating T follicular helper cells from blood, taken on the day of influenza vaccination. Subset: circulating Tfh, non-naive CD4+CXCR5+PD-1+ (ICOS+CD38+ or ICOS-CD38-). These receptors came from an adult who received the influenza vaccine.

The chain carries TRBV11-2 and TRBJ1-1; D remains unclear. CDR1 and CDR2 (germline): SGHAT, FQNNGV. Trimming removed 1 base at V and 4 bases at J, with 10 bases between. The CDR3 consists of 14 residues. The CDR3 reads CASSLGGYTTEAFF. The CDR3 coding sequence is TGTGCCAGCAGCTTAGGAGGGTATACCACTGAAGCTTTCTTT.

The chain's CDR3 is CASTKQRGPTGELFF. As DNA, the CDR3 is TGTGCCAGCACCAAGCAGCGGGGGCCCACCGGGGAGCTGTTTTTT. The chain joins TRBV5-6 to TRBJ2-2, with TRBD2 matching over 8 bases. V trimming: 6 bases; J trimming: 4 bases; junction bases outside the gene matches: 8. The CDR3 is made up of 15 amino acids. Germline CDR1 and CDR2: SGHDT and YYEEEE.

This clone showed up just a few times. The chain recombines TRBV29-1 with TRBJ1-6; 8 bases agree with TRBD1. The CDR3 spans 13 residues. In germline, CDR1 is SQVTM, CDR2 ANQGSEA. V lost 7 bases and J lost 5; bases outside the gene matches: 4. The DNA of the CDR3 is TGCAGCGCCGGACAGGGTGATAATTCACCCCTCCACTTT. Protein: CSAGQGDNSPLHF.

The rearrangement uses TRBV28 and TRBJ2-3; no firm D call. The CDR3 spans 12 residues. Trimming took 5 bases from V and 6 from J, leaving 9 bases between them. CDR1 and CDR2 (germline): MDHEN, SYDVKM. CDR3 bases: TGTGCCAGCAGTCAACTCCGGGATACGCAGTATTTT. Its protein is CASSQLRDTQYF.

V usage is TRBV5-1 and J usage is TRBJ2-2; D perhaps matches TRBD1 (6 bases). This CDR3 is 15 amino acids long. Trimming stripped 0 bases from V and 5 bases from J, with 11 bases between. Germline CDR1 SGHRS, CDR2 YFSETQ. The chain's CDR3 is CASSLDEGGTGELFF. DNA of the CDR3: TGCGCCAGCAGCTTGGACGAAGGGGGTACCGGGGAGCTGTTTTTT.

The chain joins TRBV5-1 to TRBJ2-7, with unresolved D. This CDR3 spans 13 amino acids. Trimming left V 4 bases short and J 3 bases short, with 11 bases between. Per germline, CDR1 SGHRS and CDR2 YFSETQ. The CDR3 here is CASSADGYYEQYF. The DNA of the CDR3 is TGCGCCAGCAGCGCTGACGGATACTACGAGCAGTACTTC.

The rearrangement uses TRBV6-6 and TRBJ2-1, with 9 bases identical to TRBD1. The CDR3 has 14 residues. Per germline, CDR1 MNHNY and CDR2 SVGAGI (reference sequence). The trim removed 7 bases at V and 7 bases at J, leaving 8 bases unmatched. CDR3 in DNA: TGTGCCAGCACTTCCGGGACAGGGTTAAATGAGCAGTTCTTC. It specifies CASTSGTGLNEQFF.

This clone has only one observation. The chain combines TRBV7-9 with TRBJ1-1; weak D call: TRBD1 (5 bases). V lost 6 bases, J lost 4 bases, and 12 bases lay in between. The CDR3 is 13 amino acids. The germline gives CDR1 SEHNR, CDR2 FQNEAQ (reference sequence). This CDR3 reads CASSATGGTEAFF. CDR3 sequence (DNA): TGTGCCAGCAGTGCCACCGGGGGCACTGAAGCTTTCTTT. The variable domain in full, completed from reference TRBV7-9 and TRBJ1-1, reads DTGVSQNPRHKITKRGQNVTFRCDPISEHNRLYWYRQTLGQGPEFLTYFQNEAQLEKSRLLSDRFSAERPKGSFSTLEIQRTEQGDSAMYLCASSATGGTEAFFGQGTRLTVV.

The chain recombines TRBV7-6 with TRBJ1-1, with TRBD1 identical over 7 bases. The CDR3 spans 14 residues. Germline CDR1 and CDR2: SGHVS and FNYEAQ. Trimming at V came to 5 bases and at J to 1 base, leaving 4 bases not matched to a gene. CDR3 loop: CASSLGQENTEAFF. CDR3 DNA: TGTGCCAGCAGCCTCGGACAGGAGAACACTGAAGCTTTCTTT.

This clone was detected once. The chain combines TRBV7-6 with TRBJ2-2, with D possibly TRBD2 on 5 matching bases. V shed 1 base and J shed 7 bases, with 13 bases lying between them. The CDR3 contains 15 residues. Germline lookup yields CDR1 SGHVS and CDR2 FNYEAQ. CDR3 in DNA: TGTGCCAGCAGCTTAGGAAGGGCTGCGGGCGGGGAGCTGTTTTTT. Translating it yields CASSLGRAAGGELFF.

This chain links TRBV28 with TRBJ2-1; 9 bases match TRBD1. V lost 6 bases and J lost 9; bases outside the gene matches: 12. The CDR3 has 15 residues. Germline V gives CDR1 MDHEN, CDR2 SYDVKM. This CDR3 is CASSSPGQGRSEQFF. The DNA for the CDR3 is TGTGCCAGCAGCTCACCCGGACAGGGGAGGTCTGAGCAGTTCTTC.

This chain connects TRBV2 to TRBJ2-5, with D possibly TRBD2 on 5 matching bases. CDR3 length: 12 residues. Germline assignment: CDR1 SNHLY and CDR2 FYNNEI. The V gene lost 8 bases and the J gene lost 3 bases, with 10 bases spanning the gap. CDR3 bases: TGTGCCAGCGGACTTCCCAAAGAGACCCAGTACTTC. Translating gives CASGLPKETQYF.

The V gene is TRBV7-8, the J gene TRBJ2-3, with TRBD2 matching 8 bases. The germline V gene has CDR1 SGHVS and CDR2 FQNEAQ. This CDR3 has 16 amino acids. V dropped 1 base and J dropped 6; count of bases not matched to a gene: 9. The CDR3, as DNA: TGTGCCAGCAGCTTAGTTGTCGGGGGGGCGTCGGATACGCAGTATTTT. This codes for CASSLVVGGASDTQYF.

The V call is TRBV21-1, the J call TRBJ2-7; the D segment call TRBD2 is taken from the table without a DNA check. TRBV21-1 is described as a pseudogene. The CDR3 length is 16 residues. CDR3 in amino acids: CAGPPDKYDRRYEQYF. The DNA of the CDR3 is TGTGCTGGCCCCCCAGACAAATATGACCGGAGGTACGAGCAGTACTTC.

This clone was recorded a few times. This chain links TRBV9 with TRBJ2-5; 8 bases map to TRBD2. The germline V gene encodes CDR1 SGDLS and CDR2 YYNGEE. V lost 2 bases, J lost 2 bases, and 5 bases stayed unmatched. The length of the CDR3 is 15 residues. The CDR3: CASSVGAGEQETQYF. CDR3 bases: TGTGCCAGCAGCGTTGGAGCGGGGGAACAAGAGACCCAGTACTTC.

The gene calls are TRBV15 and TRBJ2-7, with D unclear. Germline CDR1 LNHNV, CDR2 YYDKDF (reference sequence). The CDR3 is 14 residues long. The germline V and J ends were trimmed by 0 bases and 2 bases, with 8 bases remaining between them. CDR3 sequence reads: CATSRDGTAYEQYF. The CDR3 DNA follows: TGTGCCACCAGCAGAGATGGAACAGCCTACGAGCAGTACTTC. The variable domain in full, with the rest retrieved from reference TRBV15 and TRBJ2-7, is DAMVIQNPRYQVTQFGKPVTLSCSQTLNHNVMYWYQQKSSQAPKLLFHYYDKDFNNEADTPDNFQSRRPNTSFCFLDIRSPGLGDTAMYLCATSRDGTAYEQYFGPGTRLTVT.

V usage is TRBV2 and J usage is TRBJ1-4; unclear D gene. The germline V and J ends were trimmed by 6 bases and 7 bases, with 18 bases remaining between them. CDR3 size: 15 residues. Germline assignment: CDR1 SNHLY and CDR2 FYNNEI. CDR3: CASRPMAGRIEKLFF. The CDR3 DNA reads TGTGCCAGCAGGCCCATGGCCGGGAGGATTGAAAAACTGTTTTTT.

The rearrangement uses TRBV5-1 and TRBJ2-3; D might be TRBD2 (6 bases). Trimming took 5 bases from V and 1 from J, leaving 17 bases between them. CDR3 length: 16 amino acids. Germline V lookup: CDR1 SGHRS, CDR2 YFSETQ. This CDR3 reads CASRSNGGLGTDTQYF. The CDR3 nucleotides read TGCGCCAGCAGGTCCAATGGGGGGTTAGGCACAGATACGCAGTATTTT.

In its sample, this clone was seen once. V is TRBV7-2 and J is TRBJ2-3, with D perhaps assigned TRBD1 or TRBD2 (5 bases each). Trimming shortened V by 2 bases and J by 6 bases, and 9 bases separated the two germline ends. Per the germline V gene, CDR1 is SGHTA and CDR2 is FQGNSA. The CDR3 runs to 13 residues. CDR3 sequence (DNA): TGTGCCAGCAGCTTATATTGGGGGGATACGCAGTATTTT. Protein sequence: CASSLYWGDTQYF.

This clone was seen only once. This chain links TRBV9 with TRBJ1-2; 7 positions match TRBD1. Trimming cost V 4 bases and J 3 bases; bases outside gene matches: 3. The CDR3 totals 13 residues. Germline CDR1 reads SGDLS; CDR2 reads YYNGEE. CDR3 nucleotide sequence: TGTGCCAGCAGCAAAGGACAGGACTATGGCTACACCTTC. It translates to CASSKGQDYGYTF. The variable domain in full, with the rest retrieved from reference TRBV9 and TRBJ1-2, is DSGVTQTPKHLITATGQRVTLRCSPRSGDLSVYWYQQSLDQGLQFLIQYYNGEERAKGNILERFSAQQFPDLHSELNLSSLELGDSALYFCASSKGQDYGYTFGSGTRLTVV.

The chain employs TRBV2 and TRBJ2-3, with 8 bases that match TRBD2. The CDR3 has 14 amino acids. The junction had 7 bases not matched to a gene; V was cut back by 7 bases and J by 4 bases. CDR1 SNHLY and CDR2 FYNNEI come from the germline V gene. CDR3 amino acids: CASNVAGSADTQYF. CDR3 DNA: TGTGCCAGCAACGTAGCGGGGTCCGCAGATACGCAGTATTTT.

This clone has just one count. J is TRBJ1-5 and V is TRBV28; D might be TRBD1 (6 bases). CDR1 is MDHEN and CDR2 is SYDVKM in the germline V gene. The CDR3 contains 16 residues. Trimming shortened V by 5 bases and J by 2 bases, and 16 bases separated the two germline ends. CDR3 residues: CASSGGAGRGNQPQHF. CDR3 DNA sequence: TGTGCCAGCAGTGGGGGGGCAGGAAGGGGCAATCAGCCCCAGCATTTT.

The chain is built from TRBV9 and TRBJ2-4; D unresolved. This CDR3 spans 13 amino acids. Germline CDR1 is SGDLS and CDR2 is YYNGEE. With 0 bases removed from V and 5 bases from J, the gap between germline ends came to 6 bases. The CDR3 DNA reads TGTGCCAGCAGCGTAGAAGGAGAAAACATTCAGTACTTC. Residues: CASSVEGENIQYF.

The rearrangement uses TRBV7-2 and TRBJ1-3; D is unclear. Germline loops: CDR1 SGHTA, CDR2 FQGNSA. Trimming took 1 base from V and 4 from J, leaving 8 bases between them. The CDR3 contains 14 residues. The CDR3 region is CASSLGIGGNTIYF. For the CDR3, the DNA is TGTGCCAGCAGCTTAGGGATAGGGGGAAACACCATATATTTT.

The V call is TRBV2, the J call TRBJ2-5; D remains ambiguous. The CDR3 is 13 amino acids. V dropped 5 bases and J dropped 5 bases, with 12 bases sitting between them. Germline-derived CDR1 and CDR2 are SNHLY and FYNNEI. The CDR3 DNA reads as TGTGCCAGCAGTTATGAAGCTAGGGAGACCCAGTACTTC. Translating gives CASSYEARETQYF.

This rearrangement joins TRBV5-1 to TRBJ1-1; 10 nucleotides agree with TRBD1. The CDR3 length is 15 residues. The V gene end was trimmed by 0 bases and the J gene end by 1 base; junction bases not matched to a gene: 0. The V gene's germline CDR1 is SGHRS and CDR2 YFSETQ. The CDR3 protein is CASSLGDRGNTEAFF. DNA of the CDR3: TGCGCCAGCAGCTTGGGGGACAGGGGGAACACTGAAGCTTTCTTT.

The J gene is TRBJ2-2, the V gene TRBV19, with D tentatively TRBD2 (6 bases). The CDR3 loop spans 15 amino acids. V lost 5 bases to trimming and J lost 5 bases, with 15 bases between them. In germline, CDR1 is LNHDA, CDR2 SQIVND (reference sequence). The CDR3 protein is CASSPSTRPTGELFF. In DNA, the CDR3 is TGTGCCAGTAGTCCATCGACTAGACCTACCGGGGAGCTGTTTTTT.

V is TRBV28 and J is TRBJ2-3, with 9 bases matching TRBD1. The V segment lost 5 bases and the J segment 4 bases; nucleotides outside the gene matches: 7. The germline gives CDR1 MDHEN, CDR2 SYDVKM. CDR3 length equals 15 residues. CDR3 protein: CASSTQGAGSDTQYF. The DNA for the CDR3 is TGTGCCAGCAGTACACAGGGGGCGGGTTCAGATACGCAGTATTTT.

This rearrangement joins TRBV5-1 to TRBJ1-4; the D gene is possibly TRBD1 (6 bases). The germline gives CDR1 SGHRS, CDR2 YFSETQ. CDR3 length equals 15 residues. V gave up 1 base and J gave up 8 bases, with 15 bases separating them. CDR3 loop: CASSLSWGAEEKLFF. In nucleotides, the CDR3 is TGCGCCAGCAGCTTGTCTTGGGGGGCTGAAGAAAAACTGTTTTTT.

The V gene is TRBV14, the J gene TRBJ2-7; D is uncertain. This CDR3 is built from 15 residues. Germline V gives CDR1 SGHDN, CDR2 FVKESK. Trimming stripped 0 bases from V and 2 bases from J, with 11 bases between. CDR3 sequence (DNA): TGTGCCAGCAGCCAAGACGGACGGTTAGCCTACGAGCAGTACTTC. This codes for CASSQDGRLAYEQYF.

The chain is built from TRBV7-6 and TRBJ1-4, with a tentative D call TRBD1 (6 bases). The V end was cut by 4 bases, the J end by 4 bases, with 16 bases between. The CDR3 covers 16 residues. The germline gives CDR1 SGHVS, CDR2 FNYEAQ. Written as DNA, the CDR3 is TGTGCCAGCAGCTGGGGTGGAGGACAGAATAATGAAAAACTGTTTTTT. It codes for CASSWGGGQNNEKLFF.